These 8 T cell receptor beta chains came from one sample sequenced in a study of shared clonotypes between healthy human individuals. Profiled with immunoSEQ multiplex PCR; TCRdb holds only in-frame clones, not every one. The repertoire holds roughly 1,800,000 clones, with just under 95% as singletons. CD45RO-negative, CCR7-positively selected cells formed the naive CD8 fraction, excluding terminally differentiated effector memory CD45RA+ cells. Sequenced material: naive CD8+ T cells sorted from blood. Source of these receptors: a man aged 18-30 years in good health.

This clone appeared once. CDR3 amino acids: CASSHGLAEAYEQYF. The CDR3 coding sequence is TGCGCCAGCAGCCATGGACTAGCGGAGGCCTACGAGCAGTACTTC. The chain carries TRBV4-1 and TRBJ2-7; 10 bases agree with TRBD2. The CDR3 is 15 residues long. V gave up 3 bases and J gave up 2 bases; unmatched junction bases: 4. In germline, CDR1 is MGHRA, CDR2 YSYEKL.

The chain combines TRBV11-2 with TRBJ1-6, with no clear D. Germline CDR1 SGHAT, CDR2 FQNNGV. The CDR3 is 16 amino acids. V was shortened by 0 bases and J by 9 bases, with 15 bases between the two germline ends. CDR3 nucleotides: TGTGCCAGCAGCTTAGAGGGTCTTTATTGGGGTTCACCCCTCCACTTT. This sequence encodes CASSLEGLYWGSPLHF. The variable domain in full, completed from reference TRBV11-2 and TRBJ1-6, reads EAGVAQSPRYKIIEKRQSVAFWCNPISGHATLYWYQQILGQGPKLLIQFQNNGVVDDSQLPKDRFSAERLKGVDSTLKIQPAKLEDSAVYLCASSLEGLYWGSPLHFGNGTRLTVT.

The chain has TRBV6-6 and TRBJ2-7; TRBD2 might be the D (6 bases). The CDR3 has 14 residues. V lost 5 bases, J lost 2 bases, and 13 bases lay in between. The germline V gene has CDR1 MNHNY and CDR2 SVGAGI (reference sequence). CDR3 DNA: TGTGCCAGCAGTATGATGGCGGGGCCCTACGAGCAGTACTTC. It codes for CASSMMAGPYEQYF.

The V call is TRBV10-2, the J call TRBJ2-7, with TRBD1 identical over 9 bases. V lost 4 bases and J lost 6; bases outside the gene matches: 4. The germline gives CDR1 WSHSY, CDR2 SAAADI. The CDR3 contains 13 residues. This CDR3 is CASSVGQGSEQYF. CDR3 sequence (DNA): TGCGCCAGCAGTGTGGGACAGGGAAGCGAGCAGTACTTC.

This clone was seen once. This same CDR3 is encoded by further DNA sequences in the sample. The chain carries TRBV27 and TRBJ2-7; D gene uncertain. Trimming removed 2 bases from V and 1 base from J, with 9 bases in between. Germline values: CDR1 MNHEY, CDR2 SMNVEV (reference sequence). This CDR3 contains 14 residues. The CDR3 nucleotides read TGTGCCAGCAGTTTAGGTAGCACATCCTACGAGCAGTACTTC. Translated, it gives CASSLGSTSYEQYF.

The chain employs TRBV10-3 and TRBJ2-7; 8 nucleotides align to TRBD1. V shed 3 bases and J 3 bases; nucleotides not matched to a gene: 10. This CDR3 has 16 residues. Germline V gene data show CDR1 as ENHRY and CDR2 as SYGVKD. This chain's CDR3 is CAISDVMGDRRYEQYF. The CDR3 DNA is TGTGCCATCAGTGACGTGATGGGGGACAGGCGCTACGAGCAGTACTTC.

The V call is TRBV5-6, the J call TRBJ2-1; tentative D call: TRBD2 (7 bases). Germline V lookup: CDR1 SGHDT, CDR2 YYEEEE. Trimming stripped 4 bases from V and 5 bases from J, with 22 bases between. The length of the CDR3 is 17 residues. The CDR3 DNA follows: TGTGCCAGCAGCCCGGGGGGCCTGACGGGGTTCCACAATGAGCAGTTCTTC. This sequence encodes CASSPGGLTGFHNEQFF.

This chain uses TRBV7-9 with TRBJ2-1, with 9 bases aligning to TRBD2. With 6 bases clipped from V and 1 base from J, the junction kept 4 bases outside the gene matches. CDR1 SEHNR and CDR2 FQNEAQ come from the germline V gene (reference sequence). This CDR3 region has 15 residues. As DNA, the CDR3 is TGTGCCAGCAGTTCTAGCGGGGAATCCTACAATGAGCAGTTCTTC. Translation gives CASSSSGESYNEQFF.